A selection of T cell receptor beta chains follows, all from one sample in a study of T cells in Graves' hyperthyroidism and ophthalmopathy. TCRdb reprocessed the multiplex PCR reads with MiXCR, giving one entry per CDR3 protein. This sample has 650,000 to 750,000 distinct CDR3 sequences, with less than 15% found just once. Material: blood. These receptors came from a woman between 18 and 29 years old with Graves' hyperthyroidism. CDR3s include the opening cysteine and the closing phenylalanine or tryptophan. D genes are given only for firm matches. Not all rows give a size; the values are once, few, many and, for expanded clones, a class.

d_call j_call v_call clone_size cdr3_aa cdr3_nt
. TRBJ2-7 TRBV7-9 many CASSFRAESSYEQYF TGTGCCAGCAGCTTTCGGGCGGAGAGCTCCTACGAGCAGTACTTC
TRBD2 TRBJ2-7 TRBV30 many CAWSLTGGTYEQYF TGTGCCTGGAGTTTGACGGGAGGTACCTACGAGCAGTACTTC
. TRBJ1-2 TRBV7-9 . CASSLAHGYTF TGTGCCAGCAGCTTAGCCCATGGCTACACCTTC
. TRBJ1-3 TRBV7-6 . CASTVTGSDSGNTIYF TGTGCCAGCACCGTGACAGGCTCCGACTCTGGAAACACCATATATTTT
TRBD1 TRBJ1-1 TRBV28 many CASSSQGGRTGWSNTEAFF TGTGCCAGCAGTTCTCAGGGGGGGCGGACAGGGTGGTCGAACACTGAAGCTTTCTTT
TRBD2 TRBJ2-1 TRBV27 many CASSSLGTSGPSEQFF TGTGCCAGCAGCTCTCTAGGGACTAGCGGGCCTTCTGAGCAGTTCTTC
. TRBJ2-7 TRBV6-5 . CASSYGTLRADEQYF TGTGCCAGCAGTTACGGTACGCTACGGGCCGACGAGCAGTACTTC
. TRBJ2-7 TRBV20-1 many CSASPGIYEQYF TGCAGTGCTAGCCCCGGGATATACGAGCAGTACTTC
TRBD1 TRBJ2-7 TRBV29-1 . CSATDRGYEQYF TGCAGCGCCACGGACAGGGGTTACGAGCAGTACTTC
TRBD2 TRBJ2-7 TRBV27 many CASSWPSGFSYEQYF TGTGCCAGCAGTTGGCCTAGCGGTTTCTCCTACGAGCAGTACTTC
. TRBJ2-5 TRBV5-1 . CASSLNPGVETQYF TGCGCCAGCAGCTTGAACCCGGGAGTGGAGACCCAGTACTTC
. TRBJ1-1 TRBV10-3 many CAISESAGKTEAFF TGTGCCATCAGTGAATCGGCAGGGAAGACTGAAGCTTTCTTT
TRBD2 TRBJ2-1 TRBV18 few CASSPPRLAGENEQFF TGTGCCAGCTCACCACCCCGACTAGCGGGAGAAAATGAGCAGTTCTTC
. TRBJ2-7 TRBV7-2 many CASSWGSSYEQYF TGTGCCAGCAGCTGGGGGAGCTCCTACGAGCAGTACTTC
. TRBJ2-3 TRBV28 many CASSSFRGLFDTQYF TGTGCCAGCAGTTCGTTCCGGGGGTTGTTCGATACGCAGTATTTT
. TRBJ1-2 TRBV27 many CASSLSMANYGYTF TGTGCCAGCAGTTTATCGATGGCAAACTATGGCTACACCTTC
. TRBJ1-1 TRBV18 few CASSQPGGTEAFF TGTGCCAGCTCACAGCCGGGTGGGACTGAAGCTTTCTTT
. TRBJ1-2 TRBV3-1 . CASSRIHHSGFYGYTF TGTGCCAGCAGCCGAATCCATCATTCAGGATTCTATGGCTACACCTTC
. TRBJ1-5 TRBV2 many CASTGQDQPQHF TGTGCCAGCACGGGTCAGGATCAGCCCCAGCATTTT
. TRBJ2-2 TRBV7-8 many CASSETANTGELFF TGTGCCAGCAGCGAGACAGCGAACACCGGGGAGCTGTTTTTT
. TRBJ1-2 TRBV7-9 many CASSPAAVVYGYTF TGTGCCAGCAGCCCAGCCGCAGTGGTCTATGGCTACACCTTC
. TRBJ2-1 TRBV12-3/TRBV12-4 many CASPQTQVGQAEDNEQFF TGTGCCAGCCCTCAAACTCAGGTAGGGCAAGCTGAGGACAATGAGCAGTTCTTC
TRBD2 TRBJ2-5 TRBV5-1 . CASSSTSGRALETQYF TGCGCCAGCAGCTCGACTAGCGGGAGGGCGTTAGAGACCCAGTACTTC
. TRBJ1-1 TRBV28 many CASNPGSEAFF TGTGCCAGCAACCCCGGCTCTGAAGCTTTCTTT
. TRBJ2-6 TRBV27 . CASSSKQRLTFSGANVLTF TGTGCCAGCAGTTCTAAACAGCGACTAACCTTCTCTGGGGCCAACGTCCTGACTTTC
TRBD2 TRBJ2-3 TRBV6-2/TRBV6-3 few CASSPRGTSVLDTQYF TGTGCCAGCAGTCCCAGAGGTACTAGCGTTCTAGATACGCAGTATTTT
. TRBJ2-7 TRBV20-1 few CSARDPRRYEQYF TGCAGTGCTAGAGATCCTCGAAGGTACGAGCAGTACTTC
. TRBJ2-1 TRBV18 . CASSPGERQHNEQFF TGTGCCAGCTCACCAGGCGAGAGACAGCACAATGAGCAGTTCTTC
TRBD1 TRBJ1-2 TRBV30 many CAWSASGGYDYGYTF TGTGCCTGGAGTGCGTCAGGGGGATACGACTATGGCTACACCTTC
TRBD1 TRBJ1-1 TRBV7-9 many CASSRSGGSTEAFF TGTGCCAGCAGCCGCTCAGGGGGCTCCACTGAAGCTTTCTTT
. TRBJ2-3 TRBV30 many CAWSVRLPDTQYF TGTGCCTGGAGTGTGAGACTACCAGATACGCAGTATTTT
TRBD2 TRBJ2-3 TRBV12-3/TRBV12-4 many CASSLIIQRLAGRRTDTQYF TGTGCCAGCAGTCTAATTATCCAAAGACTAGCGGGGAGGAGGACAGATACGCAGTATTTT
. TRBJ2-3 TRBV7-9 . CASSQDPEGPSTDTQYF TGTGCCAGCAGCCAAGATCCGGAGGGGCCAAGCACAGATACGCAGTATTTT
TRBD1 TRBJ2-1 TRBV11-3 many CASSRGTGYNEQFF TGTGCCAGCAGCCGAGGGACAGGCTACAATGAGCAGTTCTTC
TRBD2 TRBJ2-1 TRBV4-1 few CASSQPLAGDGREQFF TGCGCCAGCAGCCAGCCACTAGCGGGAGACGGGAGGGAGCAGTTCTTC
. TRBJ1-2 TRBV4-3 . CASSHTRGGRTGYGYTF TGCGCCAGCAGCCATACCAGGGGCGGGCGAACGGGATATGGCTACACCTTC
. TRBJ2-1 TRBV30 many CAWSDRSHEQFF TGTGCCTGGAGTGACAGGAGTCATGAGCAGTTCTTC
. TRBJ2-1 TRBV6-1 many CASRILAPTNEQFF TGTGCCAGCAGGATTTTAGCGCCTACGAATGAGCAGTTCTTC
. TRBJ2-2 TRBV9 few CASSVGGWGFASGELFF TGTGCCAGCAGCGTGGGCGGGTGGGGTTTTGCATCCGGGGAGCTGTTTTTT
. TRBJ2-7 TRBV4-1 . CASSQGQGPSYEQYF TGCGCCAGCAGCCAAGGGCAGGGCCCATCCTACGAGCAGTACTTC
TRBD2 TRBJ2-7 TRBV19 few CASSIGGGREGLYEQYF TGTGCCAGTAGTATTGGAGGGGGGCGGGAGGGCCTCTACGAGCAGTACTTC
. TRBJ2-5 TRBV7-8 many CASSLWETQYF TGTGCCAGCAGCCTCTGGGAGACCCAGTACTTC
TRBD2 TRBJ2-2 TRBV5-1 few CASSLREGDTGELFF TGCGCCAGCAGCTTACGGGAGGGGGACACCGGGGAGCTGTTTTTT
TRBD2 TRBJ2-1 TRBV7-3 many CASSLWGWTSGSNEQFF TGTGCCAGCAGCTTATGGGGTTGGACTAGCGGGAGCAATGAGCAGTTCTTC
TRBD2 TRBJ2-2 TRBV12-3/TRBV12-4 once CASSLTTGGAGELFF TGTGCCAGCAGTTTAACGACGGGGGGGGCCGGGGAGCTGTTTTTT
TRBD2 TRBJ2-2 TRBV2 many CASSEGLAASNTGELFF TGTGCCAGCAGTGAGGGGCTAGCGGCTTCGAACACCGGGGAGCTGTTTTTT
. TRBJ1-1 TRBV2 few CARTYPGHVNTEAFF TGTGCCAGGACTTATCCGGGACACGTGAACACTGAAGCTTTCTTT
. TRBJ1-1 TRBV6-1 many CASSETGNTEAFF TGTGCCAGCAGTGAAACAGGGAACACTGAAGCTTTCTTT
. TRBJ2-1 TRBV5-1 . CASSLSLGPQGQFF TGCGCCAGCAGCTTGAGTCTAGGCCCCCAGGGGCAGTTCTTC
. TRBJ2-1 TRBV12-3/TRBV12-4 many CASSKIDEQFF TGTGCCAGCAGCAAGATCGATGAGCAGTTCTTC
TRBD1 TRBJ1-4 TRBV6-1 . CASIRDRADEKLFF TGTGCCAGCATCAGAGACAGGGCGGATGAAAAACTGTTTTTT
. TRBJ1-5 TRBV30 many CAWKLGTGSNQPQHF TGTGCCTGGAAACTCGGGACGGGGAGCAATCAGCCCCAGCATTTT
. TRBJ2-3 TRBV3-1 many CASSQGVTDTQYF TGTGCCAGCAGCCAAGGGGTCACAGATACGCAGTATTTT
. TRBJ1-5 TRBV4-1 few CASSPGGGGAQPQHF TGCGCCAGCAGCCCGGGGGGGGGGGGCGCGCAGCCCCAGCATTTT
. TRBJ1-4 TRBV24-1 few CATSDSGRLNEKLFF TGTGCCACCAGTGATTCGGGCAGACTTAATGAAAAACTGTTTTTT
. TRBJ2-7 TRBV30 many CAWSVGSLVHYEQYF TGTGCCTGGAGTGTTGGGAGCCTGGTTCACTACGAGCAGTACTTC
TRBD2 TRBJ2-3 TRBV6-2/TRBV6-3 . CAGSLAGHSTDTQYF TGTGCCGGCTCCCTAGCGGGTCATAGCACAGATACGCAGTATTTT
. TRBJ2-7 TRBV20-1 few CSAHQGGSYEQYF TGCAGTGCCCATCAAGGGGGCTCCTACGAGCAGTACTTC
TRBD1 TRBJ2-7 TRBV4-1 few CASSPRGQGLNEQYF TGCGCCAGCAGCCCGCGGGGACAGGGTTTAAACGAGCAGTACTTC